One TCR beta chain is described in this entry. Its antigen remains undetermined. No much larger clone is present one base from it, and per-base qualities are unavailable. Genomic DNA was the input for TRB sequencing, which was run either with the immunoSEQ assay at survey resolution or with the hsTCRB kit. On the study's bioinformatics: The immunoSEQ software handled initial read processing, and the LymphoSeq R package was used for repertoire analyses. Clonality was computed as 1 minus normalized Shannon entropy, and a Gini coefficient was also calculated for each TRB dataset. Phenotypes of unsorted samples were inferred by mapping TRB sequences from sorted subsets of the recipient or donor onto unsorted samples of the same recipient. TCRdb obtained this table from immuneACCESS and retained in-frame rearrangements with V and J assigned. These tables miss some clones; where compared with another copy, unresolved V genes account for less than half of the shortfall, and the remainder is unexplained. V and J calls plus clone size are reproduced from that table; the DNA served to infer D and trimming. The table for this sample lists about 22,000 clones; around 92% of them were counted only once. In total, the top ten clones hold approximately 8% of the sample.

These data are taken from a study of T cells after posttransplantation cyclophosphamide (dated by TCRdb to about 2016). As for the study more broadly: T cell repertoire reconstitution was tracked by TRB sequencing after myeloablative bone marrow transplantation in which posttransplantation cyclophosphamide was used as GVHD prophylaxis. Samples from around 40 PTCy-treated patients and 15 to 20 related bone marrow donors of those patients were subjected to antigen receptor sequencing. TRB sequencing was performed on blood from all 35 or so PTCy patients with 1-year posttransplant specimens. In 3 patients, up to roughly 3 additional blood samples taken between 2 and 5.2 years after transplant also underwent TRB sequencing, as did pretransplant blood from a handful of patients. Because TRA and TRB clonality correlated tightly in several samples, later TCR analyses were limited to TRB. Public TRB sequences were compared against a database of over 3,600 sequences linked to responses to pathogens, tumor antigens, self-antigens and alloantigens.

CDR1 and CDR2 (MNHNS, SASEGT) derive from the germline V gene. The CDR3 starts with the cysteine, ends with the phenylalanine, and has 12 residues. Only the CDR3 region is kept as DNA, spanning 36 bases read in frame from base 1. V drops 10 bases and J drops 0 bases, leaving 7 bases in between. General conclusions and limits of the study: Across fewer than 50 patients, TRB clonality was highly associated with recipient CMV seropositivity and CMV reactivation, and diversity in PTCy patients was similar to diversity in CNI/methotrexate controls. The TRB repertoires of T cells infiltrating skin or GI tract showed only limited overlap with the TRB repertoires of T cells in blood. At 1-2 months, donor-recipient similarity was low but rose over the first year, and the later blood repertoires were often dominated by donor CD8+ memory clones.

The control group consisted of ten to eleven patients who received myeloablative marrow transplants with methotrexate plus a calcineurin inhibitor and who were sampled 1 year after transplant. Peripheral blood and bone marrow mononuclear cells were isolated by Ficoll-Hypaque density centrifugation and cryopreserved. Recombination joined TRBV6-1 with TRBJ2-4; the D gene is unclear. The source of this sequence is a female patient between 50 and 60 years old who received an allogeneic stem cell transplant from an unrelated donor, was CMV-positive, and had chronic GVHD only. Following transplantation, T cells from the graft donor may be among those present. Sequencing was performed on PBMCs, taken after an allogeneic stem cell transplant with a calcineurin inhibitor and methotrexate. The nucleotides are TGTGCCACCGAGCTAGCCAAAAACATTCAGTACTTC. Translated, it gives CATELAKNIQYF.